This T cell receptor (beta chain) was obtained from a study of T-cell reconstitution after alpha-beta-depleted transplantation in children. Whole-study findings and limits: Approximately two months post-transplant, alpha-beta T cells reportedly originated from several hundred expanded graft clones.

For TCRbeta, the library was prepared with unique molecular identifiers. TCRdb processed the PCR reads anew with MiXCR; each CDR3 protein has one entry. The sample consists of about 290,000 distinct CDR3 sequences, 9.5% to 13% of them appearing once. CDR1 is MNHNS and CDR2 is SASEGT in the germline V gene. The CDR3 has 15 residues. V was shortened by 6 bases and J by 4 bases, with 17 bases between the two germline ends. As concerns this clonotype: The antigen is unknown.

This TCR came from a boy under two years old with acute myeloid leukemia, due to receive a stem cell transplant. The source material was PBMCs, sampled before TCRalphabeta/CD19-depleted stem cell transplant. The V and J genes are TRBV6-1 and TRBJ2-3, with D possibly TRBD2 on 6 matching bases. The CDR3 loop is CASSRRRAAPDTQYF. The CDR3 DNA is TGTGCCAGCAGCCGAAGGAGGGCGGCACCAGATACGCAGTATTTT.